The entry below gives a single T cell receptor (beta chain) sequence along with its context. The assay was immunoSEQ multiplex PCR, and TCRdb's table has in-frame clones only and misses some. Of about 110,000 clones listed, 85% to 95% were seen once; the top ten hold around 0.61%. The data are from a study of OX40 agonist ivuxolimab in advanced cancers. Study background: All patients had ivuxolimab intravenously every 2 weeks at 0.01 to 10 mg/kg. Subjects had a mean age of about 60 years, with a range of 23 to 79; around 84% were male.

Germline V lookup: CDR1 LNHNV, CDR2 YYDKDF (reference sequence). The V and J ends lost 0 bases and 6 bases, in that order; junction bases with no gene match: 5. The CDR3 extends over 14 amino acids. Peripheral blood came from all dose cohorts at three timepoints. The sequence was collected from an adult with an advanced solid tumor such as melanoma, head and neck, liver or kidney cancer. Sequenced here: CD4+ or CD8+ T cells sorted from blood, sampled in a trial of the OX40 agonist ivuxolimab. The V and J genes are TRBV15 and TRBJ2-7; 7 positions agree with TRBD1. The CDR3, as DNA: TGTGCCACCAGCAGAGAAAGGGGGCGATCCGAGCAGTACTTC. It yields the protein CATSRERGRSEQYF.